This T cell receptor beta chain was captured by sequencing in a study of blood T cell repertoires in COVID-19. Looking at the study overall: Whether acute or convalescent, the COVID-19 samples came from the United States, Italy and Spain. The cDNA or gDNA used as material had been derived from T cells, B-cell-depleted T cells, or PBMCs.

In the original analysis: Amplification of reference gene primers provided the estimated nucleated cell counts. Clones were sequenced by immunoSEQ multiplex PCR, and TCRdb holds only the in-frame ones, with some missing. Clonal size and the V and J genes are those of that table, whereas D and trimming came from the DNA. The table shows a few hundred thousand clones, with approximately 88% occurring only once. The clonotype originates from a woman aged 25 to 39 with acute or convalescent COVID-19. The sequenced material came from peripheral blood.

The CDR3 sequence is CASSLWTSGSSYNEQFF. The CDR3 bases are TGTGCCAGCAGCCTATGGACTAGCGGAAGCTCCTACAATGAGCAGTTCTTC. The chain recombines TRBV7-6 with TRBJ2-1; 10 bases are shared with TRBD2. V trimming: 5 bases; J trimming: 0 bases; junction bases outside the gene matches: 7. In germline, CDR1 is SGHVS, CDR2 FNYEAQ. The CDR3 is made up of 17 amino acids.